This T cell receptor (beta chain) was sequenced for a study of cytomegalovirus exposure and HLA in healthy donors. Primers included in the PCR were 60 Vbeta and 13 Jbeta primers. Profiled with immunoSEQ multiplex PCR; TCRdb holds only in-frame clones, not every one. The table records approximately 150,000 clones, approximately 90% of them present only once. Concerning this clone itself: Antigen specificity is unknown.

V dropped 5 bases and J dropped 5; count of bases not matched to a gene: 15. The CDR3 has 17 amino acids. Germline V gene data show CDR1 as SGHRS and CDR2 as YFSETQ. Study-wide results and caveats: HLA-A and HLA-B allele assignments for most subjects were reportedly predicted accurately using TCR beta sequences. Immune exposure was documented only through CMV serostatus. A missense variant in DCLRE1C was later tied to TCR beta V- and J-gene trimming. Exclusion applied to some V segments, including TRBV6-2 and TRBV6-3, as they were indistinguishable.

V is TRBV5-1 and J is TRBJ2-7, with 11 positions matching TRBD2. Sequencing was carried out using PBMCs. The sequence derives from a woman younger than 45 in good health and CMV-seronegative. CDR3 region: CASSSSGRAGYRHEQYF. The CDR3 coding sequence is TGCGCCAGCAGTAGTAGCGGGAGGGCCGGATATAGGCACGAGCAGTACTTC. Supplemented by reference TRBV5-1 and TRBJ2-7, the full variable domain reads KAGVTQTPRYLIKTRGQQVTLSCSPISGHRSVSWYQQTPGQGLQFLFEYFSETQRNKGNFPGRFSGRQFSNSRSEMNVSTLELGDSALYLCASSSSGRAGYRHEQYFGPGTRLTVT.